This T cell receptor beta chain was captured by sequencing in a study of long-term antiretroviral therapy in people with HIV. Whole-study results and caveats: Sampling of blood ran from about 2004 to 2017, and older ART regimens were possibly in use. CDR3 length ranges were narrower in HIV repertoires than in controls.

Going into DNA extraction, samples held roughly 0.9-11 million cryopreserved PBMC. V lost 4 bases, J lost 3 bases, and 2 bases stayed unmatched. The CDR3 length is 14 residues. Germline CDR1 LNHDA, CDR2 SQIVND (reference sequence). Investigators performed immunoSEQ version v3.0 at survey level. Sequencing aimed at 40,000-50,000 T-cell genomes per sample. Assay used: immunoSEQ multiplex PCR; TCRdb lists only in-frame clones, some missing. The sample comprises 25,000 to 35,000 clones, 70% to 90% of which are singletons, and around 5% rests with the top ten. Of note for this clone: What it binds is unknown.

The material was unsorted PBMCs, obtained 0.8 years after starting antiretroviral therapy. The rearrangement links TRBV19 to TRBJ1-3, with TRBD1 matching over 8 bases. This clonotype was sampled from a woman in her twenties or thirties with HIV. The DNA for the CDR3 is TGTGCCAGTAGTACGACAGGGGTTGGAAACACCATATATTTT. Translating gives CASSTTGVGNTIYF.